The TCR beta chain described here comes from a study of blood T cell repertoires in COVID-19. This clone was seen a handful of times. The CDR3 sequence is 13 residues long. Germline lookup yields CDR1 MNHEY and CDR2 SVGAGI. Trimming took off 7 bases at V and 4 bases at J, with 14 bases between the two ends. In the original analysis: Using reference gene primer amplification, nucleated cell counts were estimated. Method: immunoSEQ multiplex PCR; TCRdb's copy keeps in-frame clones and lacks some. That table is the source of V, J and clone size, and D and trimming were worked out from the DNA. The data contain about 110,000 clones, 84% of them singletons.

The TCR originated in a woman aged 45-59 years with acute or convalescent COVID-19. Sequenced input: peripheral blood. The chain is built from TRBV6-5 and TRBJ2-7, with D maybe TRBD1 (6 bases). CDR3 nucleotides: TGTGCCAGCACCCCCGGGACATCTTACGAGCAGTACTTC. This encodes CASTPGTSYEQYF.